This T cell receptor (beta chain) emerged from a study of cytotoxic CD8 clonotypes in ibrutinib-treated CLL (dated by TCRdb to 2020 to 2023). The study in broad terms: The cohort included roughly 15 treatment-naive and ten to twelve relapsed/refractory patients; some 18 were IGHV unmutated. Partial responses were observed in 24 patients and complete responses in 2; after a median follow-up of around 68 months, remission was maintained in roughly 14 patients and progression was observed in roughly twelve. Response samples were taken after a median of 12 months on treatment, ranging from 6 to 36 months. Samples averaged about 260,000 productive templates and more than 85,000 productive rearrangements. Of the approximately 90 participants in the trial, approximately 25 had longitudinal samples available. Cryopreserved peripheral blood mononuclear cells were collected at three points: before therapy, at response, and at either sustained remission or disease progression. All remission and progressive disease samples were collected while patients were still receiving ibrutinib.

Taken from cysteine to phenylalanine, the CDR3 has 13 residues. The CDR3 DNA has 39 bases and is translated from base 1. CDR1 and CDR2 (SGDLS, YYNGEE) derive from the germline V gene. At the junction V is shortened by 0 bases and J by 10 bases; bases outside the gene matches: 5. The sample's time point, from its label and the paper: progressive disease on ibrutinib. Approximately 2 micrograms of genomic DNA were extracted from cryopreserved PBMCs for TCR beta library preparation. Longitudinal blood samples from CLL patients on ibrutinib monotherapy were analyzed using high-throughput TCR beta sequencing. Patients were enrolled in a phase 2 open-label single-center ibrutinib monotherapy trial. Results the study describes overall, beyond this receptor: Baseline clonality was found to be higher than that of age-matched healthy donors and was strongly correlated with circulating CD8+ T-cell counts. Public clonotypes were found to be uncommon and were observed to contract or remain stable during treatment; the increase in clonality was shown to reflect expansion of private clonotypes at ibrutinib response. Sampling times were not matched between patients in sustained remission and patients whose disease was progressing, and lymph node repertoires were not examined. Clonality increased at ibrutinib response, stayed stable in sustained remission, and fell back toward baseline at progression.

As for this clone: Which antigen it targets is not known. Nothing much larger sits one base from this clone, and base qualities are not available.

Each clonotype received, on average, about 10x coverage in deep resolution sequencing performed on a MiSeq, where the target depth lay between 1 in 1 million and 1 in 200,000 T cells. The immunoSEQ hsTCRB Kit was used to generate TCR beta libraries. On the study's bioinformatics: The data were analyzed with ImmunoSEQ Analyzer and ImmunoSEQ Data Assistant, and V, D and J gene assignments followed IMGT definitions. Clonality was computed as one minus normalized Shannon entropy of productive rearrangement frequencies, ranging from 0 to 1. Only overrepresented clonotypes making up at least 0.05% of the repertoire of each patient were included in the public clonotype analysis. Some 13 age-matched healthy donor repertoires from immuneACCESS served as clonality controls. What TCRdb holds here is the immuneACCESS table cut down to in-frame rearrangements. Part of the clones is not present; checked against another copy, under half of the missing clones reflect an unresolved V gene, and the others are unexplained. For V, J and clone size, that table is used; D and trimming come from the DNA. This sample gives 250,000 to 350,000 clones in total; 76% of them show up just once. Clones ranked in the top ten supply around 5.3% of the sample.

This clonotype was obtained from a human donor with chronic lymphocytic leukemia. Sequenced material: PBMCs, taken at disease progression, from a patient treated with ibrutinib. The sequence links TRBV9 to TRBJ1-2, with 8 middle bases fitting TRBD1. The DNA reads TGTGCCAGCAGCGTAGTTCGGACAGGGATCTACACCTTC. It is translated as CASSVVRTGIYTF.